One and the same sample provided the 2 T cell receptor beta chains below, sequenced in a study of blood T cell repertoires in COVID-19 (dated by TCRdb to 2020 to 2021). Library prep was done by the immunoSEQ multiplex PCR assay. As stored in TCRdb, this immuneACCESS dataset retains in-frame rearrangements with V and J assigned. A fraction of the clones does not appear; measured against another copy, unresolved V genes explain less than half of the discrepancy, and the remainder lacks a known reason. This sample has tens of thousands of clones in its table, and approximately 80% of those were observed once. The top ten clonotypes cover approximately 4.9% of the sample. Material for sequencing was peripheral blood. The receptors come from a woman aged 55-75 years with acute or convalescent COVID-19.

The rearrangement links TRBV21-1 to TRBJ1-3; TRBD1 is the table's D call and was not checked against the DNA. TRBV21-1 is given as a pseudogene. The length of the CDR3 is 17 residues. CDR3 bases: TGTGCCAGCAGCAAAGGGGGGACAGCCGCTTCTGGAAACACCATATATTTT. This sequence encodes CASSKGGTAASGNTIYF.

The rearrangement uses TRBV7-8 and TRBJ1-6; D is perhaps TRBD1 (5 bases). Germline V gene data show CDR1 as SGHVS and CDR2 as FQNEAQ. Trimming stripped 5 bases from V and 10 bases from J, with 18 bases between. This CDR3 contains 15 residues. The CDR3 is CASSKRQKEGSPLHF. The CDR3 bases are TGTGCCAGCAGCAAGCGACAGAAGGAAGGATCACCCCTCCACTTT.